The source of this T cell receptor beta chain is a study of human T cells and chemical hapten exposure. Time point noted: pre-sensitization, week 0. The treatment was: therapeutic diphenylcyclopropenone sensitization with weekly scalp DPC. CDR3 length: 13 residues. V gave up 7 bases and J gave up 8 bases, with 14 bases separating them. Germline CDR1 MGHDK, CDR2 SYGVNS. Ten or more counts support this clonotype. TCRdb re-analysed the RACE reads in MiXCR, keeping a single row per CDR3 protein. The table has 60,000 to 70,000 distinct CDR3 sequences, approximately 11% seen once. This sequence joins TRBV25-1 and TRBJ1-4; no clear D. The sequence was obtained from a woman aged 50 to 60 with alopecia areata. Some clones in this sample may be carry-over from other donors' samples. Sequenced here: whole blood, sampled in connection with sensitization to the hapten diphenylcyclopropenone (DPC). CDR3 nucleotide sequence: TGTGCCAGCACCCCGGGTCTGAGGGAAAAACTGTTTTTT. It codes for CASTPGLREKLFF. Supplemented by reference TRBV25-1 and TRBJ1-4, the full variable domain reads EADIYQTPRYLVIGTGKKITLECSQTMGHDKMYWYQQDPGMELHLIHYSYGVNSTEKGDLSSESTVSRIRTEHFPLTLESARPSHTSQYLCASTPGLREKLFFGSGTQLSVL.